This T cell receptor (beta chain) was observed in a study of blood T cell repertoires in COVID-19. Study summary: Spain, Italy and the United States supplied samples that represented acute and convalescent COVID-19. Nucleic acid was either cDNA or gDNA, and it came from T cells, B-cell-depleted T cells, or PBMCs.

Repertoires were generated with immunoSEQ multiplex PCR, while TCRdb's copy carries only in-frame clones and drops some. The repertoire holds about 310,000 clones, with roughly 87% as singletons. Individuals aged about 18 to 89 years were recruited from 24 US areas. Cohort assignment relied on participant-reported clinical history. V was shortened by 8 bases and J by 10 bases, with 18 bases between the two germline ends. Germline V gene lookup returns CDR1 SNHLY and CDR2 FYNNEI. This CDR3 is 12 amino acids long. This chain uses TRBV2 with TRBJ2-7; a weak D match, TRBD2 (6 bases). Sequencing was carried out using PBMCs or T cells enriched from blood (not recorded which). The source is a woman between 18 and 30 years old who had recovered from COVID-19. The CDR3 DNA is TGTGCCAGCGGGTGGGGCCCGGGAGAACAGTACTTC. The encoded protein is CASGWGPGEQYF.